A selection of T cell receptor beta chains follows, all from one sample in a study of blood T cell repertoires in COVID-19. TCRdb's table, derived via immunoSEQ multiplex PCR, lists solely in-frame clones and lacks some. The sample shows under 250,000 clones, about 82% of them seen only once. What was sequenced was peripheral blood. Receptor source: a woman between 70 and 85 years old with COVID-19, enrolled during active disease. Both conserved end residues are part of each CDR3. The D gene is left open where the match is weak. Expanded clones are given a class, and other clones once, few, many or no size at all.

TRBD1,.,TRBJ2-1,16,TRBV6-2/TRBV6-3,TGTGCCAGCAGTTTTACCCACGGGACAGGGGTAAATGAGCAGTTCTTC,CASSFTHGTGVNEQFF
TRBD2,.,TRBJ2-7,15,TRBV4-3,TGCGCCAGCAGCCACCCGGGACTAGCGGTTTACGAGCAGTACTTC,CASSHPGLAVYEQYF
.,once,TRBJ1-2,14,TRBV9,TGTGCCAGCAGCGTAGCTACAGGCGACTATGGCTACACCTTC,CASSVATGDYGYTF
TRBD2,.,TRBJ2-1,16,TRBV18,TGTGCCAGCTCCCTAACTAGCGTCAGCTCCTACAATGAGCAGTTCTTC,CASSLTSVSSYNEQFF
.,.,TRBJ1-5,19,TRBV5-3,TGTGCCAGAAGCTTCTTCCCCAGGGGACCGACCTATAGCAATCAGCCCCAGCATTTT,CARSFFPRGPTYSNQPQHF
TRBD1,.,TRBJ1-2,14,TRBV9,TGTGCCAGCGGAGCCCCGGGACCCAGGGGGGGCTACACCTTC,CASGAPGPRGGYTF
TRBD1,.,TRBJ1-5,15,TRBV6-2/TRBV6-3,TGTGCCAGCAGCCGGACAGGGAGTATCAATCAGCCCCAGCATTTT,CASSRTGSINQPQHF
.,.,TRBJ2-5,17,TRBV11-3,TGTGCCAGCAGCTTAGCATGGCGGAGGGTGGGCCAAGAGACCCAGTACTTC,CASSLAWRRVGQETQYF
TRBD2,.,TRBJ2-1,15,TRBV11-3,TGTGCCAGCAGCTTAGGTCCCCAGCGGGGGAATGAGCAGTTCTTC,CASSLGPQRGNEQFF
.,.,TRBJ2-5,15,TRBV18,TGTGCCAGCTCACCACGGGGCACAGGGCAAGAGACCCAGTACTTC,CASSPRGTGQETQYF
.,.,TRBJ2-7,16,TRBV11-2,TGTGCCAGCAGCTTAGATCTGGTAGCTGCCTCCTACGAGCAGTACTTC,CASSLDLVAASYEQYF
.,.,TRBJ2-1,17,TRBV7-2,TGTGCCAGCAGCGCCGGGGGGCGGGTAAGCTCCTACAATGAGCAGTTCTTC,CASSAGGRVSSYNEQFF
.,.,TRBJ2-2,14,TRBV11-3,TGTGCCAGCAGCCCCCTCTCGAACACCGGGGAGCTGTTTTTT,CASSPLSNTGELFF
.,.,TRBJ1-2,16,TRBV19,TGTGCCAGTAGTATAACTGGGGCCGCGCCAGCCTATGGCTACACCTTC,CASSITGAAPAYGYTF
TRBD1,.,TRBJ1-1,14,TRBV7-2,TGTGCCAGCAGCTTAGGAAGACAGGGGACTGAAGCTTTCTTT,CASSLGRQGTEAFF
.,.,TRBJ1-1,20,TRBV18,TGTGCCAGCTCACCGTGGGTCAGAGGGTCCCTTCAGGTTATCTCGTTGGAGGCTTTCTTT,CASSPWVRGSLQVISLEAFF
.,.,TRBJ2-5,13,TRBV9,TGTGCCAGCAGCGTGAGGGGAGGAGAGACCCAGTACTTC,CASSVRGGETQYF
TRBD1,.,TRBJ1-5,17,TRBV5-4,TGTGCCAGCAGCTTCTCAGGGGGCGGAAGTAGCAATCAGCCCCAGCATTTT,CASSFSGGGSSNQPQHF
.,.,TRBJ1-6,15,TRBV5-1,TGCGCCAGCAGCTTGGCGCCGGGGGGTAATTCACCCCTCCACTTT,CASSLAPGGNSPLHF